This entry lists 21 T cell receptor beta chains sequenced from one sample in a study of beta chain features in type 1 diabetes. Sequenced material consisted of expressed TCRB transcripts (all of the isolated RNA was reverse transcribed). The data were produced by immunoSEQ multiplex PCR, yet TCRdb's version contains in-frame clones alone and is incomplete. Here the sample spans 900,000 or so clones, around a sixth being singletons. The sequenced sample consisted of naive CD4+ T cells from blood. These receptors originate from a woman under 30 in good health.

As regards this clone: The sample has other DNA sequences that encode this CDR3 too. J is TRBJ1-1 and V is TRBV18; 9 bases match TRBD1. The CDR3 length is 14 residues. CDR1 is KGHSH and CDR2 is LQKENI in the germline V gene. J gave up 1 base and V 6 bases, and 3 bases lay outside the gene matches. The CDR3 region has the DNA TGTGCCAGCTCGCGACAGGGGGGGAACACTGAAGCTTTCTTT. Amino acids: CASSRQGGNTEAFF.

This clone was seen more than once but under ten times. The chain couples TRBV5-4 to TRBJ2-4; a weak D match, TRBD1 (6 bases). Germline V gene lookup returns CDR1 SGHNT and CDR2 YYREEE (reference sequence). This CDR3 region has 14 residues. Trimming left V 4 bases short and J 8 bases short, with 16 bases between. CDR3 DNA sequence: TGTGCCAGCAGCCAAGCAGGGGCGCTTGACATTCAGTACTTC. This translates into CASSQAGALDIQYF.

This clone turned up a few times. This chain links TRBV7-9 with TRBJ2-1; D not certain. V lost 2 bases, J lost 2 bases, and 10 bases lay in between. This CDR3 has 15 residues. Germline V CDR1 and CDR2: SEHNR, FQNEAQ (reference sequence). CDR3 DNA sequence: TGTGCCAGCAGCTTACTGGCAAACACCTACAATGAGCAGTTCTTC. This encodes CASSLLANTYNEQFF.

In nucleotides, the CDR3 is TGTGCCAGCAGTCAGGAAGAGACCCAGTACTTC. This gives the protein CASSQEETQYF. The chain links TRBV2 to TRBJ2-5; D remains unclear. Deletions cut 5 bases from V and 3 bases from J, with 4 bases between. CDR1 and CDR2 from the germline V gene are SNHLY and FYNNEI. The CDR3 loop spans 11 amino acids. Full variable domain (missing parts from reference TRBV2 and TRBJ2-5): EPEVTQTPSHQVTQMGQEVILRCVPISNHLYFYWYRQILGQKVEFLVSFYNNEISEKSEIFDDQFSVERPDGSNFTLKIRSTKLEDSAMYFCASSQEETQYFGPGTRLLVL.

This sequence joins TRBV2 and TRBJ2-7; D gene unclear. The V gene lost 11 bases and the J gene lost 6 bases, with 8 bases spanning the gap. CDR3 size: 9 residues. The germline CDR1 and CDR2 sequences are SNHLY and FYNNEI. The CDR3 sequence is CAVRAEQYF. The CDR3 DNA is TGTGCCGTTAGAGCCGAGCAGTACTTC.

V is TRBV5-1 and J is TRBJ2-2; TRBD1 matches at 7 bases. The V gene end was trimmed by 0 bases and the J gene end by 6 bases; junction bases not matched to a gene: 5. This CDR3 is 15 amino acids long. In germline, CDR1 is SGHRS, CDR2 YFSETQ. CDR3 amino acids: CASSLAPGGSGELFF. The CDR3 DNA is TGCGCCAGCAGCTTGGCACCAGGGGGATCCGGGGAGCTGTTTTTT.

V is TRBV29-1 and J is TRBJ2-5; D possibly corresponds to TRBD1 (5 bases). The CDR3 extends over 12 amino acids. The V gene lost 4 bases and the J gene lost 5 bases, with 11 bases spanning the gap. Germline V gives CDR1 SQVTM, CDR2 ANQGSEA. CDR3 in DNA: TGCAGCGTTGTACGGGCAGGGGAGACCCAGTACTTC. It codes for CSVVRAGETQYF.

J is TRBJ2-3 and V is TRBV7-2; D is possibly TRBD1 (10 bases). The V end lost 9 bases, the J end lost 4 bases, and 32 bases lay between the germline ends. Germline V gene sequence: CDR1 SGHTA, CDR2 FQGNSA. The CDR3 covers 19 residues. In DNA form, the CDR3 reads TGTGCCAGTAGACCGGGGACAGGGGAGGCGGGAGGGCTAGCAGATACGCAGTATTTT. Translated: CASRPGTGEAGGLADTQYF.

In its sample, this clone was seen a few times. The chain has TRBV5-1 and TRBJ2-7; 7 bases are shared with TRBD1. The CDR3 loop spans 13 amino acids. Losses at the gene ends were 3 bases for V and 2 bases for J; bases not matched to a gene: 2. Germline V lookup: CDR1 SGHRS, CDR2 YFSETQ. This chain's CDR3 is CASSWDSAYEQYF. As DNA, the CDR3 is TGCGCCAGCAGCTGGGACAGTGCCTACGAGCAGTACTTC.

This clone came up a few times. The genes are TRBV28 and TRBJ2-7, with a possible D match to TRBD1 (5 bases). CDR3 size: 12 residues. V was shortened by 6 bases and J by 5 bases, with 11 bases between the two germline ends. CDR1 and CDR2 (germline): MDHEN, SYDVKM. CDR3 protein: CASSQGRDEQYF. As DNA, the CDR3 is TGTGCCAGCAGCCAGGGAAGGGACGAGCAGTACTTC.

The chain links TRBV10-3 to TRBJ1-1; 7 bases align to TRBD1. The trim removed 10 bases at V and 6 bases at J, leaving 8 bases unmatched. This CDR3 is built from 12 residues. From germline, CDR1 is ENHRY and CDR2 SYGVKD. Here the CDR3 DNA reads TGTGCCAGCACAACGGGGACAGCTGAAGCTTTCTTT. Protein product: CASTTGTAEAFF.

The chain carries TRBV6-5 and TRBJ2-7, with D unclear. Germline CDR1 MNHEY, CDR2 SVGAGI. This CDR3 has 11 amino acids. Trimming removed 9 bases at V and 3 bases at J, with 9 bases between. CDR3 DNA sequence: TGTGCCAGTCAGGTGGGCTACGAGCAGTACTTC. Translating it yields CASQVGYEQYF.

This clone was detected once. CDR3 coding DNA: TGTGCCAGCAGCTTAGATGGAACAGGGGGCAACATTCAGTACTTC. It yields the protein CASSLDGTGGNIQYF. V and J are TRBV11-3 and TRBJ2-4, with 9 bases aligning to TRBD1. Germline CDR1 and CDR2: SGHNT and YENEEA. This CDR3 spans 15 amino acids. J lost 7 bases, V lost 0 bases, and 4 bases had no gene match.

The rearrangement uses TRBV15 and TRBJ2-7; the match to TRBD1 covers 11 bases. CDR1 LNHNV and CDR2 YYDKDF come from the germline V gene (reference sequence). The CDR3 totals 14 residues. V lost 8 bases and J lost 2; bases outside the gene matches: 5. This CDR3 is CATQTDRGPYEQYF. In DNA form, the CDR3 reads TGTGCCACCCAGACGGACAGGGGGCCCTACGAGCAGTACTTC.

This clone was seen only a few times. The chain has TRBV7-2 and TRBJ1-1, with D perhaps matching TRBD1 (6 bases). Between the trimmed V and J ends, which lost 3 bases and 6 bases, there was a span of 11 bases. CDR1 and CDR2 from the germline V gene are SGHTA and FQGNSA. The CDR3 extends over 13 amino acids. The CDR3 coding sequence is TGTGCCAGCAGCTTGCTCGCAGGGGCTGAAGCTTTCTTT. Translating gives CASSLLAGAEAFF.

This clone came up a few times. The chain joins TRBV7-9 to TRBJ2-7; D uncertain. Trimming shortened V by 3 bases and J by 5 bases, and 11 bases separated the two germline ends. Germline loops: CDR1 SEHNR, CDR2 FQNEAQ (reference sequence). The CDR3 has 13 residues. In DNA, the CDR3 is TGTGCCAGCAGCTTCTACGGGTTCGACGAGCAGTACTTC. Translated: CASSFYGFDEQYF.

This clone has just a few counts. This chain connects TRBV10-3 to TRBJ2-7, with 9 nucleotides matching TRBD1. Trimming cost V 3 bases and J 0 bases; bases outside gene matches: 6. CDR1 is ENHRY and CDR2 is SYGVKD in the germline V gene. CDR3 length equals 16 residues. CDR3 sequence reads: CAISDQGQGNSYEQYF. The CDR3, as DNA: TGTGCCATCAGTGATCAGGGACAGGGAAACTCCTACGAGCAGTACTTC.

This sequence joins TRBV7-8 and TRBJ2-1; no definite D call. CDR1 and CDR2 (germline): SGHVS, FQNEAQ. CDR3 size: 11 residues. V lost 1 base, J lost 8 bases, and 3 bases lay in between. The CDR3, as DNA: TGTGCCAGCAGCTTAGTCGATGAGCAGTTCTTC. Its translation is CASSLVDEQFF.

There are a few counts of this clone. J is TRBJ2-5 and V is TRBV7-2; 9 bases map to TRBD2. The J call could be wrong; TRBJ2-7 is a better fit for the DNA end. Germline V lookup: CDR1 SGHTA, CDR2 FQGNSA. The CDR3 is 14 residues long. CDR3 residues: CASSLIAGDYEQYF. CDR3 DNA: TGTGCCAGCAGCTTAATAGCGGGAGACTACGAGCAGTACTTC.

This clone has more than one count but fewer than ten. V usage is TRBV4-3 and J usage is TRBJ1-1, with D possibly being TRBD1 (6 bases). V was trimmed by 7 bases and J by 0 bases, leaving 12 bases between them. CDR1 is LGHNA, CDR2 YSLEER, per germline. CDR3 length equals 14 residues. This CDR3 reads CASTTDRLNTEAFF. CDR3 bases: TGCGCCAGCACAACAGACAGGTTGAACACTGAAGCTTTCTTT.

This clone was observed a few times. The J gene is TRBJ2-3, the V gene TRBV18; TRBD2 matches at 8 bases. This CDR3 region has 15 residues. V was pared by 6 bases and J by 3 bases, with 8 bases of the junction left unmatched. From germline, CDR1 is KGHSH and CDR2 LQKENI. The CDR3 nucleotides are TGTGCCAGCTCGCCCAGCGGGAGTTGGACAGATACGCAGTATTTT. Translating it yields CASSPSGSWTDTQYF.